The clone carrying this T cell receptor (beta chain) has a count of ten or more. The CDR3 spans 16 residues. Germline-derived CDR1 and CDR2 are GTSNPN and SVGIG (reference sequence). With 2 bases removed from V and 0 bases from J, the gap between germline ends came to 11 bases. The sample comes from a study of blood T cell repertoires in COVID-19. Per the study methods: Reference gene primer amplification gave nucleated cell count estimates. Sequenced by immunoSEQ multiplex PCR; TCRdb stores in-frame clones only, minus some. Clone size and V and J calls were adopted from that table, with D and trimming inferred from the DNA. Among about 260,000 clones listed, around 88% were seen once.

The TCR comes from a man aged 25-45 years with active or convalescent COVID-19. The sequenced material came from peripheral blood. This chain links TRBV30 with TRBJ1-6, with D possibly TRBD1 on 6 matching bases. CDR3 sequence (DNA): TGTGCCTGGAGTCGACAGGACCGCTCCTATAATTCACCCCTCCACTTT. Protein product: CAWSRQDRSYNSPLHF.